Only a few counts were recorded for the clone carrying this T cell receptor (beta chain). Its target is unknown. The sample comes from a study of cytomegalovirus exposure and HLA in healthy donors. Whole-study findings and limits: Fewer N-insertions (relative to the approximately 700-donor mean) were reportedly seen in an Asian-associated ancestry cluster in a later analysis.

Primers included in the PCR were 60 Vbeta and 13 Jbeta primers. Sequenced by immunoSEQ multiplex PCR; TCRdb stores in-frame clones only, minus some. The table has a few hundred thousand clones, 60% to 80% seen once. Material for sequencing was PBMCs. The origin of this receptor is a man aged 18 to 30 in good health and CMV-seronegative.

CDR3 sequence reads: CASSLKPSTVNTGELFF. The CDR3 DNA is TGCGCCAGCAGCTTGAAGCCTAGTACGGTGAACACCGGGGAGCTGTTTTTT. The chain links TRBV5-1 to TRBJ2-2; D is uncertain. CDR3 length: 17 residues. Between the trimmed V and J ends, which lost 1 base and 1 base, there was a span of 14 bases. Per germline, CDR1 SGHRS and CDR2 YFSETQ. Filled out from reference TRBV5-1 and TRBJ2-2, the complete variable domain reads KAGVTQTPRYLIKTRGQQVTLSCSPISGHRSVSWYQQTPGQGLQFLFEYFSETQRNKGNFPGRFSGRQFSNSRSEMNVSTLELGDSALYLCASSLKPSTVNTGELFFGEGSRLTVL.